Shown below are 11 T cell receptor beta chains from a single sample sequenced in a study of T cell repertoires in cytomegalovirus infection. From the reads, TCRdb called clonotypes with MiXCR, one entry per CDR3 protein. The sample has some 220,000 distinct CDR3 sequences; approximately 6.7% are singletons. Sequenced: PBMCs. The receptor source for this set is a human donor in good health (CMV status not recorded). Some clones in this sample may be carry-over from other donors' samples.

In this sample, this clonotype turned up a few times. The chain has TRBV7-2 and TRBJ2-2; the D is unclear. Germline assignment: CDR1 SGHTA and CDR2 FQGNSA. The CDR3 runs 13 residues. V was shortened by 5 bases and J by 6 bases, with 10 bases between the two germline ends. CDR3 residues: CASSLSRPGELFF. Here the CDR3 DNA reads TGTGCCAGCAGCCTCTCTCGGCCCGGGGAGCTGTTTTTT.

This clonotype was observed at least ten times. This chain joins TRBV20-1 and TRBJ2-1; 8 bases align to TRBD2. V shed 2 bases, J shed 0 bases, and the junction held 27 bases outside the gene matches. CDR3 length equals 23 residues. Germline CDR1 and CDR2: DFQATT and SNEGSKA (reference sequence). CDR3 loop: CSARPSPGSRGGVEVVSYNEQFF. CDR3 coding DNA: TGCAGTGCTAGACCGTCCCCAGGGTCTCGGGGGGGAGTAGAAGTAGTCTCCTACAATGAGCAGTTCTTC.

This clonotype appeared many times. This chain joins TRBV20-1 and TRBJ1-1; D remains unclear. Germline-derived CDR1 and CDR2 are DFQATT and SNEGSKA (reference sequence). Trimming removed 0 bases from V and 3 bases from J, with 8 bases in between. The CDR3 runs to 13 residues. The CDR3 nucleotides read TGCAGTGCTAGAGATACCGGATACACTGAAGCTTTCTTT. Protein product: CSARDTGYTEAFF.

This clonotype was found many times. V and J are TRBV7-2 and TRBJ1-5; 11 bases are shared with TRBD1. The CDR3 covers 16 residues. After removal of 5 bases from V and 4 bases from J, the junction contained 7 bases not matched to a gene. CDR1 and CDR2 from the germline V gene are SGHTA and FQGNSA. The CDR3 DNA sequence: TGTGCCAGCAGCGACCGGGACAGGGGGGATAATCAGCCCCAGCATTTT. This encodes CASSDRDRGDNQPQHF.

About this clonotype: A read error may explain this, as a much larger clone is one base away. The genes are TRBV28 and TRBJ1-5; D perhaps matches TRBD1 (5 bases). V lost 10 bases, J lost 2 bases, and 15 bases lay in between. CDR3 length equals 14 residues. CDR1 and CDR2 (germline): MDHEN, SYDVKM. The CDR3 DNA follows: TGTGCCATCAGGGAAGCAGGAGGCAATCAGCCCCAGCATTTT. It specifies CAIREAGGNQPQHF.

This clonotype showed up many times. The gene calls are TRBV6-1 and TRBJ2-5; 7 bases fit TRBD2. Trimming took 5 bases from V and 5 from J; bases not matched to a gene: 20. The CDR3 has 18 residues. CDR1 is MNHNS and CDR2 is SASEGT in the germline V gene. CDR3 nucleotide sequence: TGTGCCAGCAGTCCGAACGGACTAGTGGGGGGAGGGGCGGAGACCCAGTACTTC. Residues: CASSPNGLVGGGAETQYF.

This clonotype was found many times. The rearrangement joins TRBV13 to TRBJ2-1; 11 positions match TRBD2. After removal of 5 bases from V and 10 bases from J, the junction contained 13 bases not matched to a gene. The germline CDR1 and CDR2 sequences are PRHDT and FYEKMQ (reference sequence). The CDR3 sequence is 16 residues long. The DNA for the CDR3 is TGTGCCAGCAGCCCCGTTGAGATTAGCGGGGGGGGGGAGCAGTTCTTC. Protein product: CASSPVEISGGGEQFF.

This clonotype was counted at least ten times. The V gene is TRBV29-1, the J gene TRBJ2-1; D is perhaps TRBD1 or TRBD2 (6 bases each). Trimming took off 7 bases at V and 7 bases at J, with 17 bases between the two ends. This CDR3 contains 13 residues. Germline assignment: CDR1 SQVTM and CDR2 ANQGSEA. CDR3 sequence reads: CSARPGAINEQFF. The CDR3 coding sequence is TGCAGCGCTAGACCGGGGGCCATTAATGAGCAGTTCTTC.

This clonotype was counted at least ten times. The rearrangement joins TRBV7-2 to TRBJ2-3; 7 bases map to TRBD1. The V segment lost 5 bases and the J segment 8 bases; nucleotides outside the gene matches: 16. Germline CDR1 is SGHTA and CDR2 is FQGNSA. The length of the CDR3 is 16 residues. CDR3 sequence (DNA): TGTGCCAGCAGCGGAGACCTTGGGACAGCGAGGGGTACGCAGTATTTT. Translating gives CASSGDLGTARGTQYF.

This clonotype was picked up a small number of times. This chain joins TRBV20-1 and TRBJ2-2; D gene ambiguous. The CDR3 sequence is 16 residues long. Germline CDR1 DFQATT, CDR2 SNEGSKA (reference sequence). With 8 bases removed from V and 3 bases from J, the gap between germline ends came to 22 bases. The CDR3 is CSTQSPVGSYTGELFF. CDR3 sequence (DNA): TGCAGTACCCAATCCCCGGTGGGCTCGTACACCGGGGAGCTGTTTTTT.

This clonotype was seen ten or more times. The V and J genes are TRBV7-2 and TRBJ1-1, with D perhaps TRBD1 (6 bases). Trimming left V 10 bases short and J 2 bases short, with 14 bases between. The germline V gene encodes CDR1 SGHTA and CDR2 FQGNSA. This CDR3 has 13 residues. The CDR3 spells CATQAGTNTEAFF. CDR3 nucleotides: TGTGCCACTCAGGCAGGGACAAACACTGAAGCTTTCTTT.